This T cell receptor (beta chain) appears in the sequencing data of a study of CD8+ T cells in alopecia areata listed by TCRdb under 2018. With regard to the full study: Treated patients were enrolled in an open-label pilot trial of oral tofacitinib at 5 to 10 mg twice daily for moderate-to-severe alopecia areata. Amplification of TCRbeta CDR3 regions was done by immunoSEQ multiplex PCR using 35 Vbeta forward primers and 13 Jbeta reverse primers. In humans, TCRbeta sequencing was performed on scalp tissue and on sorted CD4+ and CD8+ peripheral blood T cells from healthy controls and from patients with patchy or totalis/universalis alopecia areata. In both human patients and the C3H/HeJ mouse model, the study applied high-throughput TCRbeta sequencing to look at T cell clonal expansion in alopecia areata. Patients stayed on tofacitinib for 6 to 18 months and then had 6 months of follow-up off drug so that delayed response and recurrence could be assessed. RNA was obtained with the PAXgene miRNA kit for fixed scalp, the miRNeasy kit for PBMCs, and the RNeasy kit for mouse skin. Biopsies were taken from tofacitinib-treated patients at baseline and at 4 and 24 weeks of treatment, and a later scalp biopsy was taken in several of the tofacitinib-treated patients. Scalp clonality was compared among normal scalp (n=4), patchy alopecia areata scalp (n=8), and alopecia totalis/universalis scalp (n=8).

Preparation of the library involved the immunoSEQ multiplex PCR assay. RNA was extracted from all samples and reverse transcribed into cDNA as template for TCR sequencing. SuperScript III was used to make first-strand cDNA, primed with a 2:1 mix of oligo-dT and random hexamers. A synthetic immune receptor repertoire was used to assess amplification bias, and residual bias was removed computationally. From the authors' description of their analysis: Raw reads were preprocessed to remove errors, and CDR3 was defined according to IMGT conventions as the region from the conserved cysteine to phenylalanine. Clonality was computed as 1 minus the Shannon entropy, with the entropy normalized by log2 of the number of productive unique TCRs. CD4 or CD8 identity of scalp clones was inferred by cross-referencing scalp TCRbeta sequences with sorted blood CD4 and CD8 repertoires. TCRdb mirrors the immuneACCESS table, restricted to in-frame sequences. Some clones are absent from its copies; in checked studies, under half trace to an unresolved V gene, and the reason for the others is unknown. V and J calls and clone size are those listed in that table; D and trimming were worked out from the DNA. The sample contains 140,000 to 150,000 clones, roughly 46% of them found a single time. The ten largest clones add up to roughly 0.9% of the sample.

On this clone: Its cognate antigen has yet to be identified. No much larger clone exists at a distance of one base, and base qualities are not known.

The V end loses 7 bases and the J end loses 0 bases, and a stretch of 12 bases separates them. In the germline V gene (reference sequence), CDR1 corresponds to GTSNPN and CDR2 to SVGIG. The CDR3 numbers 13 residues from cysteine through phenylalanine. The CDR3 DNA has 39 bases and is translated from base 1. What the authors observed across the whole study: Shared TCR sequences between patients were less evident than in mice, which may be partly attributable to HLA diversity in the patient population. Unlike mouse skin, where gammadelta T cells dominate, normal human skin contains resident alphabeta T cells that get sequenced too, which complicates analysis of the scalp TCR repertoire. Compared with normal scalp, lesional scalp, particularly in alopecia totalis/universalis, had higher clonality and more expanded CD8+ clones, which suggests antigenic drive.

In the paper's terms, the time point label means: baseline before oral tofacitinib. Peripheral blood and lesional scalp punch biopsies were obtained from patients with alopecia areata. PBMCs were isolated by density centrifugation and stained for CD3, CD4 and CD8, after which CD4+ and CD8+ T cells were sorted on a FACSAria. The starting material was CD4+ T cells sorted from blood, obtained at week 0. The TCR comes from a human donor with alopecia areata. Recombination joined TRBV30 with TRBJ1-1; a tentative D call is TRBD1 (5 bases match). The CDR3: CAFHRGLNTEAFF. The nucleotide sequence is TGTGCCTTTCACCGGGGACTGAACACTGAAGCTTTCTTT.